This TCR beta chain originates from a study of neurological immune-mediated disorders. Germline values: CDR1 SGHTA, CDR2 FQGNSA. This CDR3 region has 13 residues. Trimming pared 5 bases from V and 4 bases from J, leaving 9 bases between. TCRdb reprocessed the 5' RACE reads with MiXCR, giving one entry per CDR3 protein. The table lists tens of thousands of distinct CDR3 sequences, roughly 15% of them singletons. This clonotype was seen repeatedly, ten times or more. Sequenced: PBMCs. This receptor was identified in a woman aged 40-49 years in good health. This chain connects TRBV7-2 to TRBJ2-1; D tentatively reads TRBD1 or TRBD2 (5 bases each). CDR3 in DNA: TGTGCCAGCAGCCCCGGGACGTACAATGAGCAGTTCTTC. This translates into CASSPGTYNEQFF.